This TCR beta chain was identified during a study of shared clonotypes between healthy human individuals. Assay used: immunoSEQ multiplex PCR; TCRdb lists only in-frame clones, some missing. The sample has approximately 700,000 clones; around 78% are singletons. Trimming stripped 4 bases from V and 5 bases from J, with 18 bases between. CDR1 and CDR2 (germline): SGHNT, YYREEE (reference sequence). The CDR3 extends over 15 amino acids. The source material was memory CD4+ T cells sorted from blood. Subset defined: CD45RA-negative fraction. The V call is TRBV5-4, the J call TRBJ2-5; the D call may be TRBD1 or TRBD2 (5 bases each). This TCR came from a woman in her twenties or thirties in good health. Here the CDR3 reads CASSLDQGPGETQYF. The CDR3 bases are TGTGCCAGCAGCCTAGACCAGGGACCAGGGGAGACCCAGTACTTC.